The next 5 T cell receptor beta chains were all read from a single sample in a study of OX40 agonist ivuxolimab in advanced cancers. Only in-frame clones appear in the TCRdb table, and some are missing; sequencing was by immunoSEQ multiplex PCR. The table records about 94,000 clones, about 92% of them present only once. The specimen comprised CD4+ or CD8+ T cells sorted from blood, sampled in a trial of the OX40 agonist ivuxolimab. These receptor sequences come from an adult with an advanced solid tumor such as melanoma, head and neck, liver or kidney cancer.

In this sample, this clone turned up once. CDR3 bases: TGTGCCAGCTCACCAGAGACAGGGTGGGAGCAGTACTTC. Protein sequence: CASSPETGWEQYF. The chain recombines TRBV18 with TRBJ2-7; 7 bases line up with TRBD1. Trimming took 2 bases from V and 7 from J; bases not matched to a gene: 5. Per the germline V gene, CDR1 is KGHSH and CDR2 is LQKENI. This CDR3 spans 13 amino acids. Looking up the rest from reference TRBV18 and TRBJ2-7 gives the full variable domain: NAGVMQNPRHLVRRRGQEARLRCSPMKGHSHVYWYRQLPEEGLKFMVYLQKENIIDESGMPKERFSAEFPKEGPSILRIQQVVRGDSAAYFCASSPETGWEQYFGPGTRLTVT.

Only one count was recorded for this clone. The V gene is TRBV2, the J gene TRBJ1-5; tentative D call: TRBD1 (6 bases). Per the germline V gene, CDR1 is SNHLY and CDR2 is FYNNEI. This CDR3 is built from 14 residues. Trimming shortened V by 8 bases and J by 1 base, and 12 bases separated the two germline ends. The CDR3 is CASEQQGSNQPQHF. CDR3 DNA sequence: TGTGCCAGCGAACAACAGGGCAGCAATCAGCCCCAGCATTTT.

The rearrangement links TRBV6-6 to TRBJ1-2; D is possibly TRBD1 (6 bases). The germline V gene encodes CDR1 MNHNY and CDR2 SVGAGI (reference sequence). This CDR3 spans 15 amino acids. V was shortened by 0 bases and J by 3 bases, with 11 bases between the two germline ends. The CDR3 sequence is CASSYSLGGDYGYTF. CDR3 in DNA: TGTGCCAGCAGTTACTCCCTAGGGGGGGACTATGGCTACACCTTC.

The sample holds one count of this clone. This sequence joins TRBV4-1 and TRBJ1-1, with D perhaps TRBD1 (5 bases). Germline CDR1 is MGHRA and CDR2 is YSYEKL. Trimming removed 0 bases at V and 8 bases at J, with 13 bases between. The CDR3 length is 14 residues. The CDR3 is CASSQDMFPGEAFF. The CDR3 DNA sequence: TGCGCCAGCAGCCAAGATATGTTCCCAGGGGAAGCTTTCTTT.

The rearrangement joins TRBV6-1 to TRBJ1-4; D remains unclear. The V and J ends lost 2 bases and 4 bases respectively, with 11 bases between them. Looked up from germline, CDR1 is MNHNS and CDR2 is SASEGT. The CDR3 runs 15 residues. The CDR3: CASSETSMRNEKLFF. CDR3 DNA sequence: TGTGCCAGCAGTGAAACCTCCATGCGTAATGAAAAACTGTTTTTT.